Listed below are T cell receptor beta chains from one sample, sequenced in a study of T-cell memory formation after mild COVID-19. TCRdb re-called the 5' RACE reads through MiXCR, storing one row per CDR3 protein. Altogether hundreds of thousands of distinct CDR3 sequences are present, about 23% being singletons, with the ten largest covering roughly an eighth. Sequencing was performed on PBMCs or a T cell subset sorted from them (not recorded which). The receptors here all came from an adult woman who had mild COVID-19 (a few samples of this study predate the infection). Cell type and time point are not known. Each CDR3 is given without its conserved first and last residue.

V gene	J gene	CDR3 protein
TRBV29-1	TRBJ2-6	SVGARLSGANVLT
TRBV15	TRBJ1-4	ATSKTATNEKLF
TRBV5-6	TRBJ2-1	ASSFSRPNEQF
TRBV19	TRBJ1-5	ASNVGQGGYSNQPQH
TRBV27	TRBJ2-1	ASSFREVGLNEQF
TRBV19	TRBJ2-3	AGRLESTDTQY
TRBV23-1	TRBJ2-5	ASSPTGIQETQY
TRBV12-3/TRBV12-4	TRBJ1-5	ASSSGQLYSNQPQH
TRBV30	TRBJ1-1	AWGGAAEAF
TRBV24-1	TRBJ2-1	AVARGGAPDEQF
TRBV5-1	TRBJ2-3	ASSRGGLDTQY
TRBV5-1	TRBJ2-2	ASSLVGQRNTGELF
TRBV20-1	TRBJ2-7	SAKAGGNYEQY
TRBV4-1	TRBJ2-7	ASSQRQLSYEQY
TRBV27	TRBJ2-1	ASSRYGGAYNEQF
TRBV12-3/TRBV12-4	TRBJ1-2	ASTTTGNDYGYT
TRBV20-1	TRBJ2-1	SAGRTYNEQF
TRBV6-6	TRBJ1-5	ASRGTGRGQPQH
TRBV4-2	TRBJ1-5	ASSQGVQGSNQPQH
TRBV29-1	TRBJ2-2	SVTPGLARTGELF
TRBV27	TRBJ2-2	ASKGTLNTGELF
TRBV5-4	TRBJ2-1	ASSLEGTTPGNEQF
TRBV29-1	TRBJ1-2	SVDGDTVNGYT
TRBV4-3	TRBJ2-2	ASSQGLDRGGELF
TRBV19	TRBJ1-1	ASSLKAGPREDTEAF
TRBV4-1	TRBJ2-7	ASSQLPGQGAKYEQY
TRBV20-1	TRBJ1-6	SAPGQSYNSPLH
TRBV7-2	TRBJ2-7	ASSLGGWREQY
TRBV7-6	TRBJ2-1	ASSLARGGGGAYNEQF
TRBV13	TRBJ2-7	ASSKTSYSYEQY
TRBV19	TRBJ2-7	ASSRGPVSYEQY
TRBV5-1	TRBJ2-6	ASSPFPSGANVLT
TRBV5-1	TRBJ1-2	ATRTGASYT
TRBV5-5	TRBJ1-3	ASSFEGSGNTIY
TRBV6-2/TRBV6-3	TRBJ2-7	ASSRMGPPLADEQY
TRBV24-1	TRBJ2-7	ATSDSTGSSYEQY
TRBV7-3	TRBJ2-1	ASSPPGPAYNEQF
TRBV7-9	TRBJ1-1	ASSREPGTEDTEAF
TRBV6-5	TRBJ1-1	ASSPVGVQGEAF
TRBV5-6	TRBJ2-2	ASSHKLAGSGDRELF
TRBV29-1	TRBJ2-4	SVGFGQGPGKNIQY
TRBV18	TRBJ2-7	ASSPPSRTGDSYEQY
TRBV10-3	TRBJ2-7	AISSLQARLGIGDYEQY
TRBV20-1	TRBJ2-1	SAPRASGRPN